The 12 T cell receptor beta chains listed next were all sequenced from one sample in a study of blood T cell repertoires in COVID-19. Sequencing was performed with immunoSEQ multiplex PCR; in TCRdb, only in-frame clones are kept and a portion is missing. The sample has 380,000 or so clones, over 75% seen once. The sequencing input was PBMCs or T cells enriched from blood (not recorded which). The receptors originated from a woman in her thirties or forties with acute COVID-19.

The chain is built from TRBV18 and TRBJ2-5; 11 bases agree with TRBD1. CDR1 and CDR2 (germline): KGHSH, LQKENI. V gave up 3 bases and J gave up 0 bases; unmatched junction bases: 3. The CDR3 spans 16 residues. The CDR3 protein is CASSPGDRGYQETQYF. CDR3 nucleotides: TGTGCCAGCTCACCGGGGGACAGGGGGTACCAAGAGACCCAGTACTTC.

V and J are TRBV5-1 and TRBJ1-1, with 7 bases aligning to TRBD1. V trimming: 0 bases; J trimming: 5 bases; junction bases outside the gene matches: 7. The CDR3 is 15 amino acids. Germline V gene data show CDR1 as SGHRS and CDR2 as YFSETQ. CDR3 nucleotides: TGCGCCAGCAGCTTGGGTGCAGGGGGTAAAACTGAAGCTTTCTTT. Encoded protein: CASSLGAGGKTEAFF.

This clone appeared a single time. The chain couples TRBV7-7 to TRBJ1-1, with 7 bases aligning to TRBD1. V lost 5 bases, J lost 11 bases, and 20 bases stayed unmatched. The CDR3 length is 16 residues. Germline V CDR1 and CDR2: SSHAT, FNYEAQ (reference sequence). The CDR3, as DNA: TGTGCCAGCAGCCAATTCCCGGGACAGAAAACACTGGGGGCTTTCTTT. Translation: CASSQFPGQKTLGAFF.

The J gene is TRBJ2-1, the V gene TRBV5-1; 7 nucleotides align to TRBD2. Germline loops: CDR1 SGHRS, CDR2 YFSETQ. This CDR3 has 18 residues. V shed 5 bases, J shed 1 base, and the junction held 15 bases outside the gene matches. The CDR3 here is CASSFDPAGSPSYNEQFF. CDR3 sequence (DNA): TGCGCCAGCAGTTTTGACCCAGCGGGGAGCCCATCCTACAATGAGCAGTTCTTC.

This clone has only one observation. The rearrangement links TRBV27 to TRBJ1-2, with 7 bases aligning to TRBD1. The trim removed 5 bases at V and 5 bases at J, leaving 2 bases unmatched. Looked up from germline, CDR1 is MNHEY and CDR2 is SMNVEV (reference sequence). This CDR3 region has 12 residues. The chain's CDR3 is CASSEQGYGYTF. The DNA for the CDR3 is TGTGCCAGCAGTGAACAGGGGTATGGCTACACCTTC.

The V and J genes are TRBV2 and TRBJ2-7; TRBD2 agrees at 9 bases. The CDR3 has 14 residues. V shed 4 bases and J 0 bases; nucleotides not matched to a gene: 1. CDR1 and CDR2 from the germline V gene are SNHLY and FYNNEI. The CDR3 DNA reads as TGTGCCAGCAGTGGACTAGCGGCCTCCTACGAGCAGTACTTC. It translates to CASSGLAASYEQYF.

The chain has TRBV29-1 and TRBJ2-6; D is uncertain. Per the germline V gene, CDR1 is SQVTM and CDR2 is ANQGSEA. Between the trimmed V and J ends, which lost 0 bases and 1 base, there was a span of 7 bases. This CDR3 is built from 15 residues. This chain's CDR3 is CSVEDFGSGANVLTF. The CDR3 region has the DNA TGCAGCGTTGAAGATTTCGGGTCTGGGGCCAACGTCCTGACTTTC. Based on the CDR3 plus reference TRBV29-1 and TRBJ2-6, the full variable domain is SAVISQKPSRDICQRGTSLTIQCQVDSQVTMMFWYRQQPGQSLTLIATANQGSEATYESGFVIDKFPISRPNLTFSTLTVSNMSPEDSSIYLCSVEDFGSGANVLTFGAGSRLTVL.

The chain carries TRBV3-1 (or the pseudogene TRBV3-2) and TRBJ1-1, with 7 bases fitting TRBD1. The germline V gene has CDR1 LGHDT and CDR2 YNNKEL (reference sequence). This CDR3 has 13 residues. Unmatched junction bases numbered 6, after V lost 3 bases and J lost 8 bases. The CDR3 protein is CASSQYRGGEAFF. For the CDR3, the DNA is TGTGCCAGCAGCCAGTACAGGGGTGGGGAAGCTTTCTTT.

This chain links TRBV5-1 with TRBJ2-3; 7 bases fit TRBD1. The CDR3 has 16 residues. Trimming cost V 4 bases and J 5 bases; bases outside gene matches: 13. Germline CDR1 SGHRS, CDR2 YFSETQ. The CDR3 region is CASSEPWAGGLDTQYF. The CDR3 DNA follows: TGCGCCAGCAGCGAGCCTTGGGCAGGGGGTTTAGATACGCAGTATTTT.

The J gene is TRBJ1-5, the V gene TRBV7-9; tentatively, D is TRBD1 (5 bases). The CDR3 contains 12 residues. Looked up from germline, CDR1 is SEHNR and CDR2 is FQNEAQ (reference sequence). The V end was cut by 5 bases, the J end by 6 bases, with 8 bases between. In DNA, the CDR3 is TGTGCCAGCAGCACTCAGGGTCAGCCCCAGCATTTT. It yields the protein CASSTQGQPQHF.

This clone has a single count. The chain links TRBV10-2 to TRBJ2-2; 9 bases fit TRBD2. The germline gives CDR1 WSHSY, CDR2 SAAADI. This CDR3 has 16 residues. J lost 0 bases, V lost 8 bases, and 7 bases had no gene match. The CDR3 spells CASGGGGPANTGELFF. CDR3 nucleotide sequence: TGCGCCAGCGGCGGGGGGGGACCCGCGAACACCGGGGAGCTGTTTTTT.

The chain has TRBV11-3 and TRBJ2-1; possible D gene TRBD2, 5 bases. The CDR3 contains 13 residues. The ends were cut back, 3 bases at V and 8 bases at J, with 11 bases in the middle. From germline, CDR1 is SGHNT and CDR2 YENEEA. CDR3 nucleotides: TGTGCCAGCAGCTTGGTAGGGCGGGATGAGCAGTTCTTC. This translates into CASSLVGRDEQFF.